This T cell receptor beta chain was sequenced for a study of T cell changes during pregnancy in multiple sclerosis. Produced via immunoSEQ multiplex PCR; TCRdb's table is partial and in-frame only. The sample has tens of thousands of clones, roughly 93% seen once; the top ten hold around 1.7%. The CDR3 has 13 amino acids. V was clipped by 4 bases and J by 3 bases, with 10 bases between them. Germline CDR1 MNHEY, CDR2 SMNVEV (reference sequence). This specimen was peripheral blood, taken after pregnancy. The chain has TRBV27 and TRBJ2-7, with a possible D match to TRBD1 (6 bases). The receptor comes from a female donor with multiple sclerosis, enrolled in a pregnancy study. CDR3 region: CASSSGTHYEQYF. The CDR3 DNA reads TGTGCCAGCAGTTCCGGGACACACTACGAGCAGTACTTC.